One T cell receptor (beta chain) is described in this entry. Its antigen is not known. The protocol was immunoSEQ multiplex PCR, while the TCRdb copy is restricted to in-frame clones and leaves out a portion. The sample has roughly 100,000 clones, about 94% seen once. The data stem from a study of cytomegalovirus exposure and HLA in healthy donors. Across the whole study: The 500 to 750 first-cohort repertoires and the 95 to 150 validation repertoires shared the same platform, a later analysis reported. Overall study results and limits: Rare TCR sequences predominated, though certain public TCRs were found in many donors. Researchers counted roughly 160 TCR beta chains as cytomegalovirus-associated.

The clonotype was recovered from a young woman in good health and CMV-seronegative. Material: PBMCs.

This CDR3 reads CASSLAPGLTSGQFF. CDR3 coding DNA: TGCGCCAGCAGCTTGGCTCCGGGACTTACGAGCGGGCAGTTCTTC. The chain employs TRBV5-1 and TRBJ2-1; the D gene is possibly TRBD2 (6 bases). This CDR3 has 15 amino acids. Looked up from germline, CDR1 is SGHRS and CDR2 is YFSETQ. The germline V and J ends were trimmed by 0 bases and 12 bases, with 19 bases remaining between them.